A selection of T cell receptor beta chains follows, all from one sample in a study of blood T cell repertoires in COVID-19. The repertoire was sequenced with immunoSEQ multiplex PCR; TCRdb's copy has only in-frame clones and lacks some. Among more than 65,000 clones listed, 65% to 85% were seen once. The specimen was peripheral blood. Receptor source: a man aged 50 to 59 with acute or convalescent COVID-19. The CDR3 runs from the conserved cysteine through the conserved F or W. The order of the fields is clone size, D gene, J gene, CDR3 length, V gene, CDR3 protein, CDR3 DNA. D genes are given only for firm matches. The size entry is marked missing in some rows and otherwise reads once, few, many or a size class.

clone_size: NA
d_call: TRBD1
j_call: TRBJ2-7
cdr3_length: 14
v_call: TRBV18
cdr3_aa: CASSTGVREDEQYF
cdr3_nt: TGTGCCAGCTCAACAGGGGTCCGCGAGGACGAGCAGTACTTC

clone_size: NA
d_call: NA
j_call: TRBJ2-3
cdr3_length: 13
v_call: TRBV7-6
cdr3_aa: CASSLGADQTQYF
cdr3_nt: TGTGCCAGCAGCTTAGGAGCGGACCAGACGCAGTATTTT

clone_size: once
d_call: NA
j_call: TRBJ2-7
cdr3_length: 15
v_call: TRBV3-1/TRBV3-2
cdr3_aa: CASSPQGSTTYEQYF
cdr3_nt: TGTGCCAGCAGCCCCCAGGGTAGCACTACCTACGAGCAGTACTTC

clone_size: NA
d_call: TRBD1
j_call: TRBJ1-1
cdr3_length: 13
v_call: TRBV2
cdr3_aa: CASRERGLTEAFF
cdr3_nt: TGTGCCAGCAGAGAAAGGGGGCTCACTGAAGCTTTCTTT

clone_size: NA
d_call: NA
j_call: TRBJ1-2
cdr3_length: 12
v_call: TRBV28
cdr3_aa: CASSLPGDGYTF
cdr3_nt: TGTGCCAGCAGTTTACCGGGGGACGGCTACACCTTC

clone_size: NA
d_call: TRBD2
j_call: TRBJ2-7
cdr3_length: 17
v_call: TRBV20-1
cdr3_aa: CSASVTSGGPFSYEQYF
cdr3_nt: TGCAGTGCTAGTGTGACTAGCGGGGGCCCCTTCTCCTACGAGCAGTACTTC

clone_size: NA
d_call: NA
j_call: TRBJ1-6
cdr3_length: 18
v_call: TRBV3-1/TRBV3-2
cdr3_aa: CASSQTTVLSSYNSPLHF
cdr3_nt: TGTGCCAGCAGCCAAACGACAGTGCTAAGCTCCTATAATTCACCCCTCCACTTT

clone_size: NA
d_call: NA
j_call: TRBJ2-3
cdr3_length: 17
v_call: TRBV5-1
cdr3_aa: CASSFIETDTSTDTQYF
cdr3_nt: TGCGCCAGCAGCTTCATAGAGACGGACACTAGCACAGATACGCAGTATTTT

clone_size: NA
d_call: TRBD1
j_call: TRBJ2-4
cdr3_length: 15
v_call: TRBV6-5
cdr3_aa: CASRRDRVAKNIQYF
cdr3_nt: TGTGCCAGCAGGAGGGACAGGGTGGCCAAAAACATTCAGTACTTC

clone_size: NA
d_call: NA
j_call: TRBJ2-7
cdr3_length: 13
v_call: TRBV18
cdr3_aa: CASSHDSRGEQYF
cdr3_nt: TGTGCCAGCTCACACGACAGTAGGGGGGAGCAGTACTTC

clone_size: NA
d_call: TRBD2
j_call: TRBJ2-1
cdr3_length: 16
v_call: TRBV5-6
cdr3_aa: CASRAGTSGRYNEQFF
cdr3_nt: TGTGCCAGCAGGGCCGGGACTAGCGGGAGGTACAATGAGCAGTTCTTC

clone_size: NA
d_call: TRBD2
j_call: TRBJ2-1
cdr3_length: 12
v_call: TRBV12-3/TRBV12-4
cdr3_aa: CASSSSGRARIF
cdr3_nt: TGTGCCAGCAGTTCTAGCGGGAGGGCCAGGATCTTC

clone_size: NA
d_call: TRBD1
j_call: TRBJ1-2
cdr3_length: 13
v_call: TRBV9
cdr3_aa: CASSGQGTYGYTF
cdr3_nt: TGTGCCAGCAGCGGACAGGGGACCTATGGCTACACCTTC

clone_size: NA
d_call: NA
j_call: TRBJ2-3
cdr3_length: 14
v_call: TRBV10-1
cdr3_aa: CASSVTTNGNTQYF
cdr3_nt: TGCGCCAGCAGTGTAACTACAAATGGAAATACGCAGTATTTT

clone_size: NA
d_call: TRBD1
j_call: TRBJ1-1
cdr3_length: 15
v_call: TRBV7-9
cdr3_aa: CASSLETGGNTEAFF
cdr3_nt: TGTGCCAGCAGCTTAGAGACAGGGGGGAACACTGAAGCTTTCTTT

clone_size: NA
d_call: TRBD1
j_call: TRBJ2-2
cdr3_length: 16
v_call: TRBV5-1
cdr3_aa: CASSLAPGQGSGELFF
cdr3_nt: TGCGCCAGCAGCTTGGCCCCGGGACAGGGCTCCGGGGAGCTGTTTTTT

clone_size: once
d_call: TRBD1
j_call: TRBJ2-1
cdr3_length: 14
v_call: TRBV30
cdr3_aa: CAWGDRGSWNEQFF
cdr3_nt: TGTGCCTGGGGGGACAGGGGATCGTGGAATGAGCAGTTCTTC

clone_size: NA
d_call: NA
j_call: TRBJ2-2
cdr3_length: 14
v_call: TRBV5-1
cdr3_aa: CASSLVRYTGELFF
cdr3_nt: TGCGCCAGCAGCTTGGTCAGATACACCGGGGAGCTGTTTTTT

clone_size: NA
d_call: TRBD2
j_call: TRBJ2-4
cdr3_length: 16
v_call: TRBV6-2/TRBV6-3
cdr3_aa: CASSPRYGGAKNIQYF
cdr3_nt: TGTGCCAGCAGTCCACGGTACGGGGGGGCCAAAAACATTCAGTACTTC

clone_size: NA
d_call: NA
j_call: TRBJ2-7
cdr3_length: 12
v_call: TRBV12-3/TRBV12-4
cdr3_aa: CASRSGPLEQYF
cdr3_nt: TGTGCCAGCAGGTCAGGGCCCCTCGAGCAGTACTTC

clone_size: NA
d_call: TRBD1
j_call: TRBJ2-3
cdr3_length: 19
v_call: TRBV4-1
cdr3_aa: CASSLLPPPGQGDTDTQYF
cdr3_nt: TGCGCCAGCAGCCTCCTCCCTCCCCCGGGACAGGGAGACACAGATACGCAGTATTTT

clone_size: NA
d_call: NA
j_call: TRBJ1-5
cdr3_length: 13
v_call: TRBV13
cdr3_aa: CASSLGGDQPQHF
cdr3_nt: TGTGCCAGCAGCCTTGGGGGCGATCAGCCCCAGCATTTT

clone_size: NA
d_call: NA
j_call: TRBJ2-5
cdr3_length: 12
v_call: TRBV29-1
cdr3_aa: CSVDRGAKTQYF
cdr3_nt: TGCAGCGTTGACCGGGGGGCGAAGACCCAGTACTTC

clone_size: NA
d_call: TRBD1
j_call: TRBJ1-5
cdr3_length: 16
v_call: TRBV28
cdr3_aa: CASRRGGTGNNQPQHF
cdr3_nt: TGTGCCAGCAGACGGGGGGGGACAGGGAACAATCAGCCCCAGCATTTT

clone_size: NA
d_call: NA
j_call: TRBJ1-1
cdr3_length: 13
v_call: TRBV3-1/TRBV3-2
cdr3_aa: CASSQVVRGEAFF
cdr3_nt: TGTGCCAGCAGCCAAGTAGTTCGAGGTGAAGCTTTCTTT